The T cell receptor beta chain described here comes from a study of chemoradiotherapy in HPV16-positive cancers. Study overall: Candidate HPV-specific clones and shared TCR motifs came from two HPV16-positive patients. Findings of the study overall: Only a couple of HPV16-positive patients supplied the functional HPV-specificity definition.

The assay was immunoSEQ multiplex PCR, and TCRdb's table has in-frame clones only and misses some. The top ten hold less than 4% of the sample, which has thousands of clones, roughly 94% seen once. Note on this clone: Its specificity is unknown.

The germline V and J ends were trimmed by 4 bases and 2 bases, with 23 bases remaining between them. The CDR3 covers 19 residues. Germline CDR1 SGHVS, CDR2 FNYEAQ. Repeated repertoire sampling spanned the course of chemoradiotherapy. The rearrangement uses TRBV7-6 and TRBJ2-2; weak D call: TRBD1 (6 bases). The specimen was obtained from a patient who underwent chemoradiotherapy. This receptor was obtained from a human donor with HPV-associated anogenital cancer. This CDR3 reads CASSYPTGTNRENTGELFF. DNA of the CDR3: TGTGCCAGCAGCTATCCGACAGGAACCAACAGAGAAAACACCGGGGAGCTGTTTTTT. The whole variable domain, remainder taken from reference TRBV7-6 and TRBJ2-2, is GAGVSQSPRYKVTKRGQDVALRCDPISGHVSLYWYRQALGQGPEFLTYFNYEAQQDKSGLPNDRFSAERPEGSISTLTIQRTEQRDSAMYRCASSYPTGTNRENTGELFFGEGSRLTVL.